This T cell receptor beta chain was recorded in a study of T cell changes during pregnancy in multiple sclerosis. The CDR3 consists of 15 residues. Per germline, CDR1 SGHNT and CDR2 YYREEE (reference sequence). The V and J ends lost 0 bases and 4 bases respectively, with 10 bases between them. Produced via immunoSEQ multiplex PCR; TCRdb's table is partial and in-frame only. The repertoire holds approximately 110,000 clones, approximately 89% seen once, with around 3.2% in the top ten. This receptor was obtained from a female donor with multiple sclerosis, enrolled in a pregnancy study. This sequence joins TRBV5-4 and TRBJ2-2; D possibly corresponds to TRBD1 (5 bases). The input for sequencing was peripheral blood, taken after pregnancy. CDR3 sequence reads: CASSLGGAGTGELFF. The CDR3 DNA is TGTGCCAGCAGCTTGGGGGGCGCTGGCACCGGGGAGCTGTTTTTT.